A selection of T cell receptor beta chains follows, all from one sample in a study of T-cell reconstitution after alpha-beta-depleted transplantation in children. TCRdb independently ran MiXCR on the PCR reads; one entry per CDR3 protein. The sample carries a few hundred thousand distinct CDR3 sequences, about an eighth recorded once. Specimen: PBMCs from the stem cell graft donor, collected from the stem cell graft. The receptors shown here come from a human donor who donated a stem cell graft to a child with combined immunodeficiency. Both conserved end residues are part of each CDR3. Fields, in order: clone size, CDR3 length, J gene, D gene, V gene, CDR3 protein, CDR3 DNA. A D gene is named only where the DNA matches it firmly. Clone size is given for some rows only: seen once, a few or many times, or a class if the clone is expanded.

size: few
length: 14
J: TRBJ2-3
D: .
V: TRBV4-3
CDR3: CASSHRVSTDTQYF
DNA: TGCGCCAGCAGCCACAGAGTTAGCACAGATACGCAGTATTTT

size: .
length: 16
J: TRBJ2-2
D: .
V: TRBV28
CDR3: CASSRWADPNTGELFF
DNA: TGTGCCAGCAGCAGGTGGGCCGATCCGAACACCGGGGAGCTGTTTTTT

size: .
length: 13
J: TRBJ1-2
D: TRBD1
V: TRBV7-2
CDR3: CASSRDRGDGYTF
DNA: TGTGCCAGCAGCCGTGACAGGGGAGATGGCTACACCTTC

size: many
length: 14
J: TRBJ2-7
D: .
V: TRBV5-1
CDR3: CASSAIKDGGEQYF
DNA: TGCGCCAGCAGTGCTATCAAAGACGGCGGGGAGCAGTACTTC

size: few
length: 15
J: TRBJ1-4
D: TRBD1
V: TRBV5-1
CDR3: CASSLGTGSNEKLFF
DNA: TGCGCCAGCAGCCTGGGGACAGGGAGTAATGAAAAACTGTTTTTT

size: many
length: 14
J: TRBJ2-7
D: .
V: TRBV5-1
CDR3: CASSTSRPTYEQYF
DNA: TGCGCCAGCAGTACCTCTCGGCCTACCTACGAGCAGTACTTC

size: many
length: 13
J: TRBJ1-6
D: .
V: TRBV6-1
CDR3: CASSDTDNSPLHF
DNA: TGTGCCAGCAGTGATACGGATAATTCACCCCTCCACTTT

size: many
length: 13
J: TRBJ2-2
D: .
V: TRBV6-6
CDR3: CASSFQDRGSLFF
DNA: TGTGCCAGCAGTTTCCAGGATCGGGGGAGTCTGTTTTTT

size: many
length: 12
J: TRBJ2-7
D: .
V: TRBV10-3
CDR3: CAISAQGDEQYF
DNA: TGTGCCATCAGTGCGCAGGGAGACGAGCAGTACTTC

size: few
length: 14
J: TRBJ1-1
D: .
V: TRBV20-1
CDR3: CSALDVRGSTEAFF
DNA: TGCAGTGCTCTGGACGTCCGGGGATCCACTGAAGCTTTCTTT

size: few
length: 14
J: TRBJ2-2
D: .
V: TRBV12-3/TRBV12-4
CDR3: CASSQDTYTGELFF
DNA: TGTGCCAGCAGTCAAGACACATACACCGGGGAGCTGTTTTTT

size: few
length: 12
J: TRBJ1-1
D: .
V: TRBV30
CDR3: CAWSYYAEGAFF
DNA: TGTGCCTGGAGTTATTATGCCGAAGGAGCTTTCTTT

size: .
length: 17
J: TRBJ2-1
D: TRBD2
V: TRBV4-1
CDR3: CASSQDPTWRGGVEQFF
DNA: TGCGCCAGCAGCCAAGATCCGACTTGGCGGGGGGGCGTGGAGCAGTTCTTC

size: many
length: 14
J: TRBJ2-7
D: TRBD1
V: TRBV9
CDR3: CASSVGQGDHEQYF
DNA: TGTGCCAGCAGCGTGGGACAGGGGGACCACGAGCAGTACTTC

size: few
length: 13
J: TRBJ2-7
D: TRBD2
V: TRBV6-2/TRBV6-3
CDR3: CASSPGLAQQQYF
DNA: TGTGCCAGCAGCCCCGGACTAGCACAGCAGCAGTACTTC

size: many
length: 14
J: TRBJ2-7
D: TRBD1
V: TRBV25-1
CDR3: CASSRGTGGYEQYF
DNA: TGTGCCAGCAGTAGGGGGACAGGGGGCTACGAGCAGTACTTC

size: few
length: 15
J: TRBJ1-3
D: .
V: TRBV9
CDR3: CASSDDGKSGNTIYF
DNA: TGTGCCAGCAGCGACGACGGCAAATCTGGAAACACCATATATTTT

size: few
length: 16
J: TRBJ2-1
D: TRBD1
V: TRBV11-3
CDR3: CASSLIGDRAPNEQFF
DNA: TGTGCCAGCAGCCTGATTGGGGACAGGGCCCCCAATGAGCAGTTCTTC

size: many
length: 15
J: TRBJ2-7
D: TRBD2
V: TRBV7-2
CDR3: CASSLNSGDPYEQYF
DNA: TGTGCCAGCAGCTTAAATAGCGGGGACCCCTACGAGCAGTACTTC

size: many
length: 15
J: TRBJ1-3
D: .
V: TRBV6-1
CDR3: CASSGSMGIGNTIYF
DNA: TGTGCCAGCAGTGGGAGCATGGGGATTGGAAACACCATATATTTT

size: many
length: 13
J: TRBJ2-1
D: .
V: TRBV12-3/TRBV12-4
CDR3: CASSFAKYNEQFF
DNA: TGTGCCAGCAGTTTCGCCAAGTACAATGAGCAGTTCTTC

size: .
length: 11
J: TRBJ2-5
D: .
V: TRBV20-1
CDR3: CSASGAMTQYF
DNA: TGCAGTGCTAGCGGGGCTATGACCCAGTACTTC

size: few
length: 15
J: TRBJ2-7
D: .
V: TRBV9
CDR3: CASSVGGAWRHEQYF
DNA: TGTGCCAGCAGCGTAGGAGGGGCTTGGAGACATGAGCAGTACTTC

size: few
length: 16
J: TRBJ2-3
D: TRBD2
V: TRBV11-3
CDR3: CASSLRGAGSTDTQYF
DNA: TGTGCCAGCAGCTTAAGGGGAGCGGGGAGCACAGATACGCAGTATTTT

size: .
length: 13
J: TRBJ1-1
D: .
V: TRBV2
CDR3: CALCLIGVTEAFF
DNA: TGTGCCCTCTGTTTGATAGGGGTGACTGAAGCTTTCTTT

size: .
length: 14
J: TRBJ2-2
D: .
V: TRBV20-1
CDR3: CSARQFPGTGELFF
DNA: TGCAGTGCTAGACAGTTCCCGGGCACCGGGGAGCTGTTTTTT

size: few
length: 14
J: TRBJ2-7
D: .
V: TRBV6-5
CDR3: CASSYYRGQYEQYF
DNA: TGTGCCAGCAGTTACTACCGGGGCCAATACGAGCAGTACTTC

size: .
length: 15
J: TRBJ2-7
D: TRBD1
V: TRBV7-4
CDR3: CASSSSDRDTDEQYF
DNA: TGTGCCAGCAGCTCGTCGGACAGGGACACGGACGAGCAGTACTTC

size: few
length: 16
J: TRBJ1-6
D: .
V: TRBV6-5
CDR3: CASSYSESSYNSPLHF
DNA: TGTGCCAGCAGTTACTCGGAGAGCTCCTATAATTCACCCCTCCACTTT

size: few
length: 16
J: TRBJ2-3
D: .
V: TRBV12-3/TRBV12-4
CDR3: CASSLRGGGRPDTQYF
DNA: TGTGCCAGCAGTTTACGCGGGGGCGGGAGACCAGATACGCAGTATTTT

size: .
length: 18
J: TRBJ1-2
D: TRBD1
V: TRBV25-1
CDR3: CASSAANPGQGLSYGYTF
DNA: TGTGCCAGCAGTGCCGCGAACCCGGGACAGGGGTTAAGCTATGGCTACACCTTC

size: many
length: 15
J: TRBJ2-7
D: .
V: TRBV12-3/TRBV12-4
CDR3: CASSQGPGSSYEQYF
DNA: TGTGCCAGCAGTCAAGGGCCAGGAAGCTCCTACGAGCAGTACTTC

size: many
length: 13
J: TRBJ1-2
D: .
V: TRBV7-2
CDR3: CASSLESTYGYTF
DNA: TGTGCCAGCAGCTTAGAGAGCACCTATGGCTACACCTTC

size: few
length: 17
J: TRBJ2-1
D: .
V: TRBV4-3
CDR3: CASSQEVGSGAYNEQFF
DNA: TGCGCCAGCAGCCAAGAAGTAGGTAGCGGAGCCTACAATGAGCAGTTCTTC

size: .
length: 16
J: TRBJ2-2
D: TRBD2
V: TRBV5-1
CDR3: CASSYGTRSNTGELFF
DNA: TGCGCCAGCAGCTACGGGACTAGATCGAACACCGGGGAGCTGTTTTTT

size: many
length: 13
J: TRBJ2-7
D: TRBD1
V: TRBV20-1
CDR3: CSHRTGGSYEQYF
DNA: TGCAGTCATCGGACAGGGGGCTCCTACGAGCAGTACTTC

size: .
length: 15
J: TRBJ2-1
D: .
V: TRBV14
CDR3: CASSPTSPLFNEQFF
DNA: TGTGCCAGCAGCCCAACTAGTCCGCTGTTTAATGAGCAGTTCTTC

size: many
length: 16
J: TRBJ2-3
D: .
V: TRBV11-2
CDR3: CASSLFPNLGTDTQYF
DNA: TGTGCCAGCAGCTTATTCCCCAACCTAGGCACAGATACGCAGTATTTT

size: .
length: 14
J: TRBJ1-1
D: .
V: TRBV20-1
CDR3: CSARSEWVRTEAFF
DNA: TGCAGTGCTAGGTCTGAGTGGGTGAGGACTGAAGCTTTCTTT

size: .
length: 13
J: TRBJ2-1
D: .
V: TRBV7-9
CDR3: CASSLPPASEQFF
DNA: TGTGCCAGCAGCTTACCCCCTGCGAGCGAGCAGTTCTTC

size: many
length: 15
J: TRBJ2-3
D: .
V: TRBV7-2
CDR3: CASSFVGSKTDTQYF
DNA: TGTGCCAGCAGCTTCGTGGGATCGAAGACAGATACGCAGTATTTT

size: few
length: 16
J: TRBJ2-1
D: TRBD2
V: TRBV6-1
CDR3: CASSGRLAERPNEQFF
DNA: TGTGCCAGCAGTGGACGACTAGCGGAGCGACCCAATGAGCAGTTCTTC

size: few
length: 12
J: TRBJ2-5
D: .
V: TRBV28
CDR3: CASSSNLETQYF
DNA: TGTGCCAGCAGCTCAAATTTGGAGACCCAGTACTTC

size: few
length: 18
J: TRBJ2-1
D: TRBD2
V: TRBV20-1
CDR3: CSARFGLAGSLSYNEQFF
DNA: TGCAGTGCTAGATTCGGGCTAGCGGGGTCTCTCTCCTACAATGAGCAGTTCTTC

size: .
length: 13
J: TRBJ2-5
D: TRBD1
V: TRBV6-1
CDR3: CATRDRGGGTQYF
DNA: TGTGCCACCCGGGACAGGGGCGGGGGGACCCAGTACTTC

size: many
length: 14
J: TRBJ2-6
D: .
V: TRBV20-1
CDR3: CSAPLTSGANVLTF
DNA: TGCAGTGCCCCCCTGACCTCTGGGGCCAACGTCCTGACTTTC